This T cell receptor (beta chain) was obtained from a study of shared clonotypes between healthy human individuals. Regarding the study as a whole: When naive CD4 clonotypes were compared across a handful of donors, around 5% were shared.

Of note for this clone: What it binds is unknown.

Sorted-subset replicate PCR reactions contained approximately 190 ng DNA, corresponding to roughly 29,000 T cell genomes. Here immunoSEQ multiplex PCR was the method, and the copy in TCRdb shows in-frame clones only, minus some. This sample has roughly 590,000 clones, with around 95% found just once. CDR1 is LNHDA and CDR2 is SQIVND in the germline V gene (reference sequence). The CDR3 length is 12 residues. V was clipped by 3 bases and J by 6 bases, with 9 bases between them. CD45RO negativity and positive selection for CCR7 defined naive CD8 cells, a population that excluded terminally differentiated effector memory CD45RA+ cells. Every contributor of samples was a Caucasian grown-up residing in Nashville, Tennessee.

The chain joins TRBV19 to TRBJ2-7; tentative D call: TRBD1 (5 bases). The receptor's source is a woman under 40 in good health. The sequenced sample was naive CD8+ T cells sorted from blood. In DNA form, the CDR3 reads TGTGCCAGTAGTATCCAAGGGGCCGAGCAGTACTTC. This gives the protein CASSIQGAEQYF.